This T cell receptor beta chain originates from a study of blood T cell repertoires in COVID-19. In the study overall: Sites across the United States, Italy and Spain contributed samples from acute and convalescent COVID-19. In each case, the material was cDNA or gDNA derived from T cells, B-cell-depleted T cells, or PBMCs.

CDR1 is SGHRS, CDR2 YFSETQ, per germline. This CDR3 comprises 16 residues. Germline trimming cut 0 bases from V and 2 bases from J; bases unmatched to any gene: 7. Under the authors' procedure: It was from reference gene primer amplification that nucleated cell counts were estimated. The method was immunoSEQ multiplex PCR; TCRdb's version includes in-frame clones alone and lacks a portion of them. The V and J calls and the clone size are those of that table, but D and trimming were determined from the DNA. The table shows tens of thousands of clones, with around 81% occurring only once. Input material: peripheral blood. This receptor was identified in an older woman with acute or convalescent COVID-19. The chain employs TRBV5-1 and TRBJ2-7, with 8 bases lining up with TRBD1. Written as DNA, the CDR3 is TGCGCCAGCAGCTTGGCCTTAAGGACAGGGACCTACGAGCAGTACTTC. As protein: CASSLALRTGTYEQYF.